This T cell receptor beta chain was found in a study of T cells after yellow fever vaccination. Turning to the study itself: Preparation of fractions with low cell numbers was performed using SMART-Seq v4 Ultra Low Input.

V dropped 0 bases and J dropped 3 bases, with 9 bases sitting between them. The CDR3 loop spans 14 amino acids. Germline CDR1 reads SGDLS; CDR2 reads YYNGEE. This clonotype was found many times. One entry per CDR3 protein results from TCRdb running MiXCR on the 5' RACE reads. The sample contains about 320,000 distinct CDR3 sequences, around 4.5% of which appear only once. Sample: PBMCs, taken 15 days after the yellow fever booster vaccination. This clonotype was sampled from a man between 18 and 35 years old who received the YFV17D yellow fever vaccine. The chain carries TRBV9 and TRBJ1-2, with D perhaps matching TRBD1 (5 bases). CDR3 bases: TGTGCCAGCAGCGTAGGTGGGGGGGACTATGGCTACACCTTC. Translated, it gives CASSVGGGDYGYTF.